The TCR beta chain described here comes from a study of cytomegalovirus exposure and HLA in healthy donors. Overall study: Genetic ancestry analysis placed about 76% of the roughly 400 donors that were genotyped in the Caucasian-associated cluster.

The PCR ran on 60 Vbeta and 13 Jbeta primers. The assay was immunoSEQ multiplex PCR, and TCRdb's table has in-frame clones only and misses some. The sample has 180,000 or so clones; 82% are singletons. The receptor was derived from a woman between 50 and 59 years old in good health and CMV-seropositive. The sample comprised PBMCs.

The CDR3 region is CASSPGGSFSNEQFF. CDR3 nucleotides: TGTGCCAGCAGCCCCGGAGGCAGTTTTAGCAATGAGCAGTTCTTC. The chain uses TRBV7-3 and TRBJ2-1; D perhaps matches TRBD2 (5 bases). The CDR3 is 15 amino acids. Germline assignment: CDR1 SGHTA and CDR2 FQGTGA. V lost 5 bases, J lost 6 bases, and 17 bases lay in between.